The TCR beta chain described here comes from a study of blood T cells in healthy people across ages. A few counts support this clonotype. Its antigen is undetermined. The V and J ends lost 6 bases and 5 bases respectively, with 13 bases between them. The length of the CDR3 is 13 residues. Study results and caveats: Diversity of TCR beta per million T cells declined in a roughly linear way with age.

For the second PCR, which ran for about 7 to 11 cycles, a sample-barcoded 5' primer and a J-beta primer mix were used. Every single cDNA molecule received a tag from a template-switch adaptor with 12 random nucleotides. TCRdb processed the 5' RACE reads anew with MiXCR; each CDR3 protein has one entry. The sample lists some 800,000 distinct CDR3 sequences; approximately 44% were seen once. Sequences were obtained from blood. The TCR originated in a man between 60 and 70 years old in good health. V is TRBV12-3 or TRBV12-4 and J is TRBJ2-5, with D possibly called TRBD1 or TRBD2 (5 bases each). The CDR3 sequence is CASRPTADETQYF. DNA for the CDR3: TGTGCCAGCAGGCCGACAGCGGATGAGACCCAGTACTTC.